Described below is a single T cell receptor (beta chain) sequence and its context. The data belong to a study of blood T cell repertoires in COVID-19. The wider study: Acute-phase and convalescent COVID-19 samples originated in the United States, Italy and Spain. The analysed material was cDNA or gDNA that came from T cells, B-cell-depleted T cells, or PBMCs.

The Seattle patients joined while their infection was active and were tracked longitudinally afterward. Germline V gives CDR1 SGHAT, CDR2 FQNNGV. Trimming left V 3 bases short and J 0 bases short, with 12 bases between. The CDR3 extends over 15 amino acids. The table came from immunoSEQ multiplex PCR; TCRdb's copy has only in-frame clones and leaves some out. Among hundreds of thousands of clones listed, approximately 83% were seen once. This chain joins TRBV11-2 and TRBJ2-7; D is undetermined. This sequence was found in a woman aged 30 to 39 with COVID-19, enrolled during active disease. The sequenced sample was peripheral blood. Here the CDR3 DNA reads TGTGCCAGCAGCTTGATGGCGGCGAACTCCTACGAGCAGTACTTC. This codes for CASSLMAANSYEQYF. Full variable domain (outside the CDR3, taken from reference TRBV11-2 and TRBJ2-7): EAGVAQSPRYKIIEKRQSVAFWCNPISGHATLYWYQQILGQGPKLLIQFQNNGVVDDSQLPKDRFSAERLKGVDSTLKIQPAKLEDSAVYLCASSLMAANSYEQYFGPGTRLTVT.